This entry describes one T cell receptor beta chain. The sample originates from a study of shared clonotypes between healthy human individuals. Data came from immunoSEQ multiplex PCR; TCRdb stores just in-frame clones and leaves some out. The data hold under 2,500,000 clones, with 90% to 97% observed a single time. The source material was naive CD4+ T cells sorted from blood. Subset indicated: CD45RA+ positively selected. The sequence was collected from a man younger than 35 in good health.

CDR3 residues: CASSLARHPRTDTQYF. Here the CDR3 DNA reads TGCGCCAGCAGCTTGGCCAGACATCCTCGTACAGATACGCAGTATTTT. This rearrangement joins TRBV5-1 to TRBJ2-3; D unclear. The CDR3 totals 16 residues. Germline assignment: CDR1 SGHRS and CDR2 YFSETQ. The V end was cut by 0 bases, the J end by 3 bases, with 14 bases between.